This T cell receptor (beta chain) was observed in a study of identical twins. The V end was cut by 2 bases, the J end by 5 bases, with 9 bases between. In germline, CDR1 is SGHVS, CDR2 FNYEAQ. The CDR3 contains 13 residues. Notes on the study in general: Among out-of-frame alpha sequences shared by twins, low generation probability occurred in excess.

This clonotype was seen more than once but under ten times. Its antigen is unknown. TCRdb processed the 5' RACE reads anew with MiXCR; each CDR3 protein has one entry. The table has some 730,000 distinct CDR3 sequences, about 18% seen once. A further study also used this sample, focusing on T cells expressing NK-cell markers. This second study notes: Seven sequenced donors out of eight were HCMV-seropositive, one seronegative. Restricting sorting to alpha-beta TCR T cells was achieved in several experiments by an anti-gamma-delta TCR antibody.

The sample was PBMCs. This receptor was obtained from a woman in her late teens or twenties in good health. The rearrangement joins TRBV7-6 to TRBJ2-5; D call uncertain. The CDR3 region has the DNA TGTGCCAGCAGCTTAAATACCTACGAGACCCAGTACTTC. Amino acids: CASSLNTYETQYF.